This TCR beta chain was retrieved from a study of cytomegalovirus exposure and HLA in healthy donors. Study-level background: The approximately 710 first-cohort repertoires and the roughly 130 validation repertoires shared the same platform, a later analysis reported. Overall study findings and caveats: A few chains tied to CMV proved CMV antigen-specific in vitro.

About this clone: Its target is not known.

Sequencing was performed with immunoSEQ multiplex PCR; in TCRdb, only in-frame clones are kept and a portion is missing. Of 250,000 to 400,000 clones in the sample, 70% to 90% were seen once. Sequences were obtained from PBMCs. The sequence derives from a man aged 25 to 40 in good health and CMV-seronegative.

The CDR3 DNA sequence: TGTGCCACCCCTGGGGCGGGGTATAGCACAGATACGCAGTATTTT. This gives the protein CATPGAGYSTDTQYF. The chain uses TRBV2 and TRBJ2-3; a possible D gene is TRBD2 (6 bases). CDR3 size: 15 residues. The V and J ends lost 10 bases and 0 bases respectively, with 17 bases between them. Germline V gene lookup returns CDR1 SNHLY and CDR2 FYNNEI.